A selection of T cell receptor beta chains follows, all from one sample in a study of CD4 T cell repertoires in COVID-19. TCRdb keeps only in-frame clones here, not all; method: immunoSEQ multiplex PCR. The table records around 22,000 clones, 80% to 90% of them present only once. Here the sequenced sample was central memory CD4+ T cells from blood, taken before the COVID-19 pandemic. Every receptor here comes from a human donor who had COVID-19. Both conserved end residues are part of each CDR3. A D gene is named only where the DNA matches it firmly. For some rows the clone size is stated as once, few or many, or as a class when expanded; others skip it.

size | D | J | V | CDR3 | DNA
. | TRBD1 | TRBJ2-1 | TRBV6-1 | CASSAQGAYNEQFF | TGTGCCAGCAGTGCCCAGGGGGCCTACAATGAGCAGTTCTTC
. | . | TRBJ1-1 | TRBV6-6 | CASNPEAGHTEAFF | TGTGCCAGCAACCCCGAGGCGGGTCACACTGAAGCTTTCTTT
. | . | TRBJ2-5 | TRBV6-1 | CASTPRVQETQYF | TGTGCCAGCACCCCGCGGGTCCAAGAGACCCAGTACTTC
. | TRBD1 | TRBJ1-5 | TRBV28 | CASRRDRDQPQHF | TGTGCCAGCAGGCGGGACAGGGATCAGCCCCAGCATTTT
. | TRBD1 | TRBJ2-1 | TRBV14 | CASSPGTGGYNEQFF | TGTGCCAGCAGCCCAGGGACAGGGGGGTACAATGAGCAGTTCTTC
. | . | TRBJ2-3 | TRBV12-5 | CASGLGGPGDTQYF | TGTGCTAGTGGTCTCGGTGGGCCTGGGGATACGCAGTATTTT
once | . | TRBJ2-1 | TRBV6-6 | CASSPLGVPSYNEQFF | TGTGCCAGCAGTCCTCTAGGTGTTCCCTCCTACAATGAGCAGTTCTTC
once | . | TRBJ1-1 | TRBV6-6 | CASSSGQFTEAFF | TGTGCCAGCAGTTCCGGACAGTTCACTGAAGCTTTCTTT
. | . | TRBJ1-1 | TRBV19 | CASSETGNTEAFF | TGTGCCAGTAGCGAAACAGGGAACACTGAAGCTTTCTTT
. | TRBD1 | TRBJ1-5 | TRBV19 | CASMGQVNSNQPQHF | TGTGCCAGTATGGGACAGGTCAATAGCAATCAGCCCCAGCATTTT
once | TRBD1 | TRBJ2-1 | TRBV7-9 | CASSRLPGQGELNEQFF | TGTGCCAGCAGCCGTCTGCCGGGACAGGGAGAATTAAATGAGCAGTTCTTC
. | TRBD1 | TRBJ1-1 | TRBV9 | CASSVGDRGSEAFF | TGTGCCAGCAGCGTAGGGGACAGGGGTTCTGAAGCTTTCTTT
. | TRBD1 | TRBJ2-3 | TRBV18 | CASSPNRGRVTDTQYF | TGTGCCAGCTCACCAAACAGGGGGCGCGTAACAGATACGCAGTATTTT
. | TRBD1 | TRBJ2-7 | TRBV10-2 | CASSPGQGSYEQYF | TGCGCCAGCAGTCCGGGACAGGGGTCCTACGAGCAGTACTTC
. | TRBD1 | TRBJ1-1 | TRBV18 | CASSPFDRGAGTEAFF | TGTGCCAGCTCACCATTCGACAGGGGAGCCGGGACTGAAGCTTTCTTT
few | . | TRBJ1-3 | TRBV2 | CASGSRGQQRNTIYF | TGTGCCAGTGGTTCCAGAGGACAGCAACGAAACACCATATATTTT
. | TRBD1 | TRBJ2-7 | TRBV5-1 | CASSTGTVLEQYF | TGCGCCAGCAGCACCGGGACAGTTCTCGAGCAGTACTTC
. | TRBD2 | TRBJ2-7 | TRBV7-8 | CASSLSASGGTTYEQYF | TGTGCCAGCAGCTTATCGGCTAGCGGGGGGACGACCTACGAGCAGTACTTC
. | . | TRBJ1-5 | TRBV5-1 | CASSLGSGNQPQHF | TGCGCCAGCAGCTTAGGGTCAGGGAATCAGCCCCAGCATTTT
. | TRBD2 | TRBJ2-7 | TRBV19 | CASSTAGGRPYEQYF | TGTGCCAGTAGTACGGCGGGAGGTAGACCCTACGAGCAGTACTTC
. | . | TRBJ2-3 | TRBV6-1 | CASTLGAAQDTQYF | TGTGCCAGCACTCTGGGGGCGGCCCAAGATACGCAGTATTTT
. | . | TRBJ2-1 | TRBV4-1 | CASSQGDLRGKGNEQFF | TGCGCCAGCAGCCAAGGGGACCTCCGGGGGAAGGGCAATGAGCAGTTCTTC
. | TRBD1 | TRBJ1-1 | TRBV11-2 | CASSLDTGEHTEAFF | TGTGCCAGCAGCTTAGATACAGGGGAACACACTGAAGCTTTCTTT
. | TRBD1 | TRBJ2-7 | TRBV15 | CATSRADRGYEQYF | TGTGCCACCAGCAGAGCTGACAGGGGATACGAGCAGTACTTC
. | TRBD1 | TRBJ2-3 | TRBV14 | CASSSRRDSLLPDTQYF | TGTGCCAGCAGCTCAAGAAGGGACAGTCTACTTCCAGATACGCAGTATTTT
. | TRBD1 | TRBJ1-5 | TRBV2 | CASRTEPWGQGFIGDNQPQHF | TGTGCCAGCAGGACTGAACCGTGGGGACAGGGCTTTATCGGGGACAATCAGCCCCAGCATTTT
. | . | TRBJ2-7 | TRBV27 | CASSQTGKQYF | TGTGCCAGCAGCCAGACAGGCAAGCAGTACTTC
. | . | TRBJ2-7 | TRBV4-2 | CASSPDSGFSYEQYF | TGTGCCAGCAGCCCCGATAGCGGTTTCTCCTACGAGCAGTACTTC
. | TRBD1 | TRBJ1-2 | TRBV9 | CASSDEGQGVSESGYTF | TGTGCCAGCAGCGATGAGGGACAGGGGGTCTCAGAGTCTGGCTACACCTTC
. | . | TRBJ2-7 | TRBV21-1 | CASSKYRYEQYF | TGTGCCAGCAGCAAATATCGGTACGAGCAGTACTTC
. | TRBD1 | TRBJ2-7 | TRBV14 | CASSHGGTGSYEQYF | TGTGCCAGCAGCCACGGTGGGACAGGCTCCTACGAGCAGTACTTC
few | TRBD1 | TRBJ1-5 | TRBV6-6 | CATTTGGGQPQHF | TGTGCCACAACGACAGGGGGGGGTCAGCCCCAGCATTTT